This T cell receptor (beta chain) originates from a study of post-analysis software for immune sequencing data. As regards this clonotype: What it binds is not known.

The V segment lost 10 bases and the J segment 4 bases; nucleotides outside the gene matches: 2. The CDR3 covers 13 residues. In germline, CDR1 is ENHRY, CDR2 SYGVKD. Libraries were made from TCR beta cDNA, and they carried unique molecular identifiers. TCRdb ran MiXCR on the PCR reads and lists one entry per CDR3 protein. The table includes approximately 630,000 distinct CDR3 sequences, approximately 59% detected once. Overall study results and limits: Four or five TRBV segments (TRBV5-6, TRBV5-1 and TRBV20-1 among them) occurred more frequently in patients than in controls. A significant reduction in normalized Chao1 diversity was observed in multiple sclerosis patients versus controls.

This clonotype was sampled from a girl aged 2-10 years with multiple sclerosis. The sequenced material came from blood. This sequence joins TRBV10-3 and TRBJ2-5; 14 positions agree with TRBD2. This CDR3 reads CATGLAGGETQYF. CDR3 bases: TGTGCCACCGGACTAGCGGGGGGAGAGACCCAGTACTTC.